A single sample is the source of the 8 T cell receptor beta chains below, sequenced in a study of blood T cell repertoires in COVID-19 (dated by TCRdb to about 2020). The library was prepared using the immunoSEQ multiplex PCR assay. This is the immuneACCESS table as TCRdb keeps it, with only in-frame sequences that have V and J called. A part of the clones is gone; compared with another copy, unresolved V genes explain less than half, and the rest is unexplained. The table for this sample lists just over 250,000 clones; about 90% of them were counted only once. The ten biggest clones cover under 3% of the sample. The sample taken for sequencing was peripheral blood. The receptors shown here come from a young adult with COVID-19, enrolled during active disease.

The genes are TRBV13 and TRBJ2-4; 8 nucleotides line up with TRBD1. The V segment lost 5 bases and the J segment 6 bases; nucleotides outside the gene matches: 27. The CDR3 extends over 21 amino acids. Germline V gene sequence: CDR1 PRHDT, CDR2 FYEKMQ (reference sequence). CDR3 in DNA: TGTGCCAGCAGCCCTACTGGGTGGGGACAGGCTGGGGGCTCTTCTGGAAACATTCAGTACTTC. As protein: CASSPTGWGQAGGSSGNIQYF.

V usage is TRBV12-3 or TRBV12-4 and J usage is TRBJ1-3; D gene unclear. The CDR3 length is 13 residues. V lost 6 bases and J lost 2, with 8 bases in between. CDR3 DNA: TGTGCCAGCAGCGAGGTCACTGGAAACACCATATATTTT. Its protein product is CASSEVTGNTIYF.

The CDR3 loop reads CASSPRQLREAFF. The DNA for the CDR3 is TGTGCCAGCAGCCCGCGACAGTTACGAGAAGCTTTCTTT. V usage is TRBV5-8 and J usage is TRBJ1-1; tentatively, D is TRBD1 (5 bases). V was trimmed by 4 bases and J by 8 bases, leaving 15 bases between them. The germline gives CDR1 SGHTS, CDR2 YDEGEE. The CDR3 runs to 13 residues.

The V and J genes are TRBV5-4 and TRBJ1-5; 10 bases are shared with TRBD1. V was pared by 4 bases and J by 0 bases, with 13 bases of the junction left unmatched. The CDR3 length is 19 residues. Germline V CDR1 and CDR2: SGHNT, YYREEE (reference sequence). CDR3 sequence (DNA): TGTGCCAGCAGCACCGGGACAGGGGACACCCTCGGTAGCAATCAGCCCCAGCATTTT. This codes for CASSTGTGDTLGSNQPQHF.

The genes are TRBV4-1 and TRBJ1-1; 7 positions agree with TRBD1. V shed 1 base, J shed 4 bases, and the junction held 6 bases outside the gene matches. CDR1 and CDR2 from the germline V gene are MGHRA and YSYEKL. The CDR3 runs 15 residues. This CDR3 is CASSQGSRGFTEAFF. The DNA for the CDR3 is TGCGCCAGCAGCCAAGGGAGCAGGGGGTTCACTGAAGCTTTCTTT.

This chain joins TRBV27 and TRBJ1-1; TRBD1 might be the D (6 bases). The CDR3 is 14 residues long. The ends were cut back, 5 bases at V and 0 bases at J, with 10 bases in the middle. Per the germline V gene, CDR1 is MNHEY and CDR2 is SMNVEV (reference sequence). The CDR3 is CASSPAGVNTEAFF. DNA of the CDR3: TGTGCCAGCAGTCCTGCAGGGGTGAACACTGAAGCTTTCTTT.

The chain carries TRBV7-8 and TRBJ2-5, with TRBD2 identical over 7 bases. The CDR3 is 15 residues long. Germline V CDR1 and CDR2: SGHVS, FQNEAQ. V shed 2 bases and J 5 bases; nucleotides not matched to a gene: 8. This CDR3 reads CASSLSGGEEETQYF. In DNA form, the CDR3 reads TGTGCCAGCAGCTTATCGGGGGGAGAGGAGGAGACCCAGTACTTC.

The chain uses TRBV9 and TRBJ1-2; D call uncertain. The length of the CDR3 is 13 residues. From germline, CDR1 is SGDLS and CDR2 YYNGEE. Trimming left V 3 bases short and J 6 bases short, with 12 bases between. CDR3 loop: CASSAFDGDGYTF. CDR3 nucleotide sequence: TGTGCCAGCAGCGCCTTCGACGGAGATGGCTACACCTTC.